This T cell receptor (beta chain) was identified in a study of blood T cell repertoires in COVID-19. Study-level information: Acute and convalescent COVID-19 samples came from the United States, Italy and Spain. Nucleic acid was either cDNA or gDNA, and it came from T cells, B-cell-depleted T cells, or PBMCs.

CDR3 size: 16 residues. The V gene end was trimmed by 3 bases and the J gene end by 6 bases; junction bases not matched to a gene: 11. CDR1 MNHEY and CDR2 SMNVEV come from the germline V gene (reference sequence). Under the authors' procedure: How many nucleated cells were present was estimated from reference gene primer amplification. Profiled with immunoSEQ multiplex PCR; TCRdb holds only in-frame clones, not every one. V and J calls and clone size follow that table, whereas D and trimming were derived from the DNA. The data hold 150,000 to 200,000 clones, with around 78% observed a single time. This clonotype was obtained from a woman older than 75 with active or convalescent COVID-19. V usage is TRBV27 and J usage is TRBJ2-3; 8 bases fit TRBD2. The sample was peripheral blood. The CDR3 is CASSLVGASGPDTQYF. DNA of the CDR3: TGTGCCAGCAGTTTGGTTGGGGCTAGCGGGCCTGATACGCAGTATTTT.